This TCR beta chain was recovered during a study of Graves' ophthalmopathy and Graves' hyperthyroidism. Points on this clonotype: The antigen remains unidentified.

Amplification of the TCR beta CDR3 regions used RNA transcripts (as template). RT-PCR in the first round used HTBI primers; a second-round multiplex PCR followed. Each CDR3 protein gets one entry after TCRdb re-called the multiplex PCR reads with MiXCR. This sample has about 220,000 distinct CDR3 sequences, with under 25% found just once. Study-level findings and limits: Forecasting of ophthalmopathy progression by the model achieved around 71% sensitivity and roughly 75% specificity. Clonotypes were expanded in thyroid at above 0.001 frequency, and most also appeared in blood.

V lost 2 bases and J lost 6, with 14 bases in between. Germline V gene data show CDR1 as KGHSH and CDR2 as LQKENI. This CDR3 has 15 residues. Other autoimmune diseases, uncontrolled infections, pregnancy or lactation excluded patients from enrollment. PBMCs were density-gradient isolated from around 11 ml fresh blood. The chain links TRBV18 to TRBJ1-5, with D possibly being TRBD1 (5 bases). The specimen sequenced was peripheral blood. The sequence derives from a woman aged 45-59 years with Graves' ophthalmopathy. The CDR3 is CASSPSGGGIQPQHF. For the CDR3, the DNA is TGTGCCAGCTCACCAAGCGGGGGAGGAATTCAGCCCCAGCATTTT.